This T cell receptor (beta chain) originates from a study of T cells after yellow fever vaccination. CDR1 and CDR2 (germline): SGHRS, YFSETQ. Trimming pared 5 bases from V and 4 bases from J, leaving 9 bases between. CDR3 length: 12 amino acids. TCRdb reanalysed the 5' RACE reads using MiXCR and keeps one entry per CDR3 protein. The sample holds 140,000 to 150,000 distinct CDR3 sequences, about 7% seen once. This clonotype was recorded many times. The chain combines TRBV5-1 with TRBJ2-5, with D tentatively TRBD1 (6 bases). The TCR was taken from a man aged 25 to 40 who received the YFV17D yellow fever vaccine. Material: CD4+ T cells sorted from PBMCs, obtained 10 days after the yellow fever booster vaccination. The CDR3 region has the DNA TGCGCCAGCAGACAGACAGGAGAGACCCAGTACTTC. This encodes CASRQTGETQYF. The full variable domain, with the rest looked up from reference TRBV5-1 and TRBJ2-5, is KAGVTQTPRYLIKTRGQQVTLSCSPISGHRSVSWYQQTPGQGLQFLFEYFSETQRNKGNFPGRFSGRQFSNSRSEMNVSTLELGDSALYLCASRQTGETQYFGPGTRLLVL.